This T cell receptor (beta chain) came from a study of shared clonotypes between healthy human individuals. As regards this clone: Its cognate antigen is unknown. The sample has other DNA sequences that encode this CDR3 too.

General study points: At large depth, rarefaction still showed sorted-subset sequencing to be incomplete.

V gave up 3 bases and J gave up 5 bases, with 10 bases separating them. Germline CDR1 is LNHDA and CDR2 is SQIVND (reference sequence). CDR3 length equals 14 residues. Positive CCR7 selection of CD45RO-negative cells yielded the naive CD8 cells, and terminally differentiated effector memory CD45RA+ cells were excluded. Clones were read by immunoSEQ multiplex PCR, and TCRdb kept only the in-frame ones, dropping some. The sample records nearly 2 million clones, about 95% being singletons. The sequencing input was naive CD8+ T cells sorted from blood. The chain links TRBV19 to TRBJ2-2, with D possibly TRBD1 on 5 matching bases. The source of this sequence is a man between 18 and 35 years old in good health. CDR3 loop: CASSIAGLTGELFF. The CDR3 coding sequence is TGTGCCAGTAGTATCGCAGGGTTGACCGGGGAGCTGTTTTTT.